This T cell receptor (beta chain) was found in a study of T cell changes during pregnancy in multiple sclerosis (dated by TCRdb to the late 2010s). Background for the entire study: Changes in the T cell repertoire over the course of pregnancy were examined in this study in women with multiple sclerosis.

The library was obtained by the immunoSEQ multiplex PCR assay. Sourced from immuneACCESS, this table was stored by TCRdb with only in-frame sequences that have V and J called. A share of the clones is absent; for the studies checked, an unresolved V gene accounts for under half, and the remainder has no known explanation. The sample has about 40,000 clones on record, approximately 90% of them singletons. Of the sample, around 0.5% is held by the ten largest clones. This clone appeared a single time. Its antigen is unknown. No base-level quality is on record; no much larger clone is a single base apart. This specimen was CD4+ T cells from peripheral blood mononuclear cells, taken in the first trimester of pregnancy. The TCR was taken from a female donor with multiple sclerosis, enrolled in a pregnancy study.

This receptor carries the CDR3 CASSRNTGGESTEAFF. The DNA sequence is TGTGCCAGCAGCAGAAATACAGGGGGCGAGAGCACTGAAGCTTTCTTT. The V gene is TRBV7-9 and the J gene is TRBJ1-1, and TRBD1 matches 9 of the central bases. CDR1 and CDR2, looked up from the germline V gene (reference sequence), are SEHNR and FQNEAQ. The CDR3 has 16 amino acids, counting the end cysteine and phenylalanine. Only CDR3 DNA remains: 48 bases, in frame from the first base. Trimming leaves V shorter by 5 bases and J shorter by 4 bases, with the junction holding 11 bases beyond the gene matches.